This TCR beta chain was retrieved from a study of blood T cell repertoires in COVID-19. About the research overall: Sites across the United States, Italy and Spain contributed samples from acute and convalescent COVID-19. The analysed material was cDNA or gDNA that came from T cells, B-cell-depleted T cells, or PBMCs.

This CDR3 comprises 17 residues. CDR1 and CDR2 from the germline V gene are LNHDA and SQIVND (reference sequence). Trimming cost V 5 bases and J 4 bases; bases outside gene matches: 11. The method was immunoSEQ multiplex PCR; TCRdb's version includes in-frame clones alone and lacks a portion of them. Of 330,000 or so clones detected, more than 85% appear once; the ten largest clones hold around 18%. Donors in Cohort 3 counted as recovered after two negative PCRs, clearance, or symptom resolution. The TCR was taken from a woman aged 25 to 45 who had recovered from COVID-19. What was sequenced was PBMCs or T cells enriched from blood (not recorded which). The chain couples TRBV19 to TRBJ1-2; TRBD1 agrees at 12 bases. The CDR3 DNA reads TGTGCCAGTAGTCTCGGTTCCGGGACAGGGGGCGCCTATGGCTACACCTTC. Residues: CASSLGSGTGGAYGYTF.